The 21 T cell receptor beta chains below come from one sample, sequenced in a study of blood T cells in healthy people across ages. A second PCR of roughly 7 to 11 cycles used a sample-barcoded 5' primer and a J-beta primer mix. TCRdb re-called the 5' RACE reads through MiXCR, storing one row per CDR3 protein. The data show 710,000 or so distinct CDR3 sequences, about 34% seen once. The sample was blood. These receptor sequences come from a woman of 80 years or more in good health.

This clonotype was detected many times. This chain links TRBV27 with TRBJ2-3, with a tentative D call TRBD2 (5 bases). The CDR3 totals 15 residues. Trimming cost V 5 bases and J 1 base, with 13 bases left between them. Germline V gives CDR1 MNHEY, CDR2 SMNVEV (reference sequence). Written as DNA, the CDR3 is TGTGCCAGCAGTGGGAGACTGCCACGCACAGATACGCAGTATTTT. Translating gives CASSGRLPRTDTQYF.

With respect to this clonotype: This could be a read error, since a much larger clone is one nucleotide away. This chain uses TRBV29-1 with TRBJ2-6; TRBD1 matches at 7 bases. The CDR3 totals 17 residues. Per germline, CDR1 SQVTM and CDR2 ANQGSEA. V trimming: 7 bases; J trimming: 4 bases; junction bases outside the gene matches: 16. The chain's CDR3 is CSAIVVGTVLGANVLTF. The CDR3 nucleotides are TGCAGCGCAATTGTCGTTGGGACAGTTCTCGGGGCCAACGTCCTGACTTTC. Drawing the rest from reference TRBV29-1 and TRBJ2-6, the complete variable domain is SAVISQKPSRDICQRGTSLTIQCQVDSQVTMMFWYRQQPGQSLTLIATANQGSEATYESGFVIDKFPISRPNLTFSTLTVSNMSPEDSSIYLCSAIVVGTVLGANVLTFGAGSRLTVL.

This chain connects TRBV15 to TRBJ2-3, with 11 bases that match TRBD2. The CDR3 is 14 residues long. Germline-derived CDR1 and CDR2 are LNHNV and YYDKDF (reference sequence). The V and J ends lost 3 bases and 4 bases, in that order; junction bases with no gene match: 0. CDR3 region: CATSRGLAADTQYF. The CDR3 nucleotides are TGTGCCACCAGCAGGGGACTAGCGGCAGATACGCAGTATTTT.

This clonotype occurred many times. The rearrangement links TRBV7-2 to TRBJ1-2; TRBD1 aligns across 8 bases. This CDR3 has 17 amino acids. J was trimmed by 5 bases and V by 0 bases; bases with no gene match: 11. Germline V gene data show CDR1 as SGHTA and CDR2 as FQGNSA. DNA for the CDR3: TGTGCCAGCAGCTTAGCACCCGGACAGGGCAGTAGTTATGGCTACACCTTC. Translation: CASSLAPGQGSSYGYTF. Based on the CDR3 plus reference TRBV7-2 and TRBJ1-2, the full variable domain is GAGVSQSPSNKVTEKGKDVELRCDPISGHTALYWYRQSLGQGLEFLIYFQGNSAPDKSGLPSDRFSAERTGGSVSTLTIQRTQQEDSAVYLCASSLAPGQGSSYGYTFGSGTRLTVV.

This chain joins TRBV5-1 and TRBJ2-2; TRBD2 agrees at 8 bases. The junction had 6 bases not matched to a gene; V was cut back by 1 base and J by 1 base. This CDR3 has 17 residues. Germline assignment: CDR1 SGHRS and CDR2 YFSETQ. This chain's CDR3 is CASSLRSSGGNTGELFF. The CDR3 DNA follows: TGCGCCAGCAGCTTGAGATCGAGCGGGGGGAACACCGGGGAGCTGTTTTTT.

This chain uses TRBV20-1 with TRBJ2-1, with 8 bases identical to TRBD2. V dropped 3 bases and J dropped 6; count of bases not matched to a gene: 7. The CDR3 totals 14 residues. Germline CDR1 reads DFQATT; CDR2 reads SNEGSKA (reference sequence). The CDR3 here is CSASREGPCNEQFF. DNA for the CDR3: TGCAGTGCTAGCCGGGAGGGACCCTGCAATGAGCAGTTCTTC.

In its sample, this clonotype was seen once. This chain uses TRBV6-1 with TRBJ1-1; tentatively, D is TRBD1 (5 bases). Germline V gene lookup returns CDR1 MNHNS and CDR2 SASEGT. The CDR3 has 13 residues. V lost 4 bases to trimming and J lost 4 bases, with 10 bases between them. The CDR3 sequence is CASSARESTEAFF. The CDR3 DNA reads TGTGCCAGCAGTGCCAGGGAAAGCACTGAAGCTTTCTTT.

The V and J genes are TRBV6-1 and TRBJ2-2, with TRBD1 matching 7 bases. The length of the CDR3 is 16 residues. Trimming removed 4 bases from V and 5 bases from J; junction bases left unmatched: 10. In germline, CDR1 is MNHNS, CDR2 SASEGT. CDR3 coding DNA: TGTGCCAGCAGTGCCCCTAAGGGACAGATAACCGGGGAGCTGTTTTTT. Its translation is CASSAPKGQITGELFF.

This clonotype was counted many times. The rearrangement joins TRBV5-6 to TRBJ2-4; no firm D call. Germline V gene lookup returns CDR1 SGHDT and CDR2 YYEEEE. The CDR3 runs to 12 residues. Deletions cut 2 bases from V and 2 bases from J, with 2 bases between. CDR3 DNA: TGTGCCAGCAGCTTACCCAAAAACATTCAGTACTTC. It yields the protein CASSLPKNIQYF.

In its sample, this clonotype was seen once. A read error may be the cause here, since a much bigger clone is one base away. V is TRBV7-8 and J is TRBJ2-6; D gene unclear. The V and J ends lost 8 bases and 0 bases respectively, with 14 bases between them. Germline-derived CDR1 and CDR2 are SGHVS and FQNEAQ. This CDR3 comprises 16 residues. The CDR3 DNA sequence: TGTGCCAGCGGACGTGGTCCTTCCTCTGGGGCCAACGTCCTGACTTTC. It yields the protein CASGRGPSSGANVLTF.

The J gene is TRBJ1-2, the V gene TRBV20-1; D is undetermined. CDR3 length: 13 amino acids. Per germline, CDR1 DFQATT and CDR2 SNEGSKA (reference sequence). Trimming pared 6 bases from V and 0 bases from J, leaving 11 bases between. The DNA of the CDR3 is TGCAGTGCCCCGTCGGGAGCTAACTATGGCTACACCTTC. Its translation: CSAPSGANYGYTF.

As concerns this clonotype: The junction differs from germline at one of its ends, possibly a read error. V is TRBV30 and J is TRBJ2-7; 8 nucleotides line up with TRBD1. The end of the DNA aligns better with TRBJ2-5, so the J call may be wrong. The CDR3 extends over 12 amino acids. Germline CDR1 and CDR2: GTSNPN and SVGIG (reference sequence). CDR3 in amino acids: CTWGGQGGTQYF. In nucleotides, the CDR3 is TGTACCTGGGGCGGACAGGGCGGGACCCAGTACTTC.

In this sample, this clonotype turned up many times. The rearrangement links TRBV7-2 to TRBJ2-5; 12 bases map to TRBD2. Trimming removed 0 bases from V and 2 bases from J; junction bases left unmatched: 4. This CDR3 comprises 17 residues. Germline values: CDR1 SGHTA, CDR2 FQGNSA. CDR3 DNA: TGTGCCAGCAGCTTAGCGCGGCTAGCGGGGGGGCAAGAGACCCAGTACTTC. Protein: CASSLARLAGGQETQYF.

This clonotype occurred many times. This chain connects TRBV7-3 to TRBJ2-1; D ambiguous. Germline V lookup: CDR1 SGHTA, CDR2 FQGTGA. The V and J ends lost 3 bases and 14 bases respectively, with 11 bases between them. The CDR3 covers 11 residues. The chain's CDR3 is CASSFSTVEFF. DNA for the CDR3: TGTGCCAGCAGCTTTAGCACCGTAGAGTTCTTC.

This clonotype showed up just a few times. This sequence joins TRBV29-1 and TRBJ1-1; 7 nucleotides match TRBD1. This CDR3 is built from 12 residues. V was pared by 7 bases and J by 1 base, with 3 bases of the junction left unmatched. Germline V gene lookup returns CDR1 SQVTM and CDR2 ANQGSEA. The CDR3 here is CSGGGTNTEAFF. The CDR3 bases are TGCAGCGGAGGGGGCACGAACACTGAAGCTTTCTTT.

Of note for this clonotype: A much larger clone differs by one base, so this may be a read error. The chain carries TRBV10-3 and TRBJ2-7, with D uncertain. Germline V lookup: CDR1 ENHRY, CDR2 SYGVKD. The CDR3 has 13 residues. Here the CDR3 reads CATSPLPSYEQYF. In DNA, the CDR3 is TGTGCCACCAGTCCTCTCCCATCCTACGAGCAGTACTTC.

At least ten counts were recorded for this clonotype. The CDR3 DNA reads as TGCAGTGCTAGGGGGGGGACCCCAAGCACAGATACGCAGTATTTT. Protein product: CSARGGTPSTDTQYF. The V gene is TRBV20-1, the J gene TRBJ2-3; 7 nucleotides align to TRBD2. This CDR3 spans 15 amino acids. V lost 3 bases, J lost 0 bases, and 6 bases stayed unmatched. The germline V gene has CDR1 DFQATT and CDR2 SNEGSKA (reference sequence).

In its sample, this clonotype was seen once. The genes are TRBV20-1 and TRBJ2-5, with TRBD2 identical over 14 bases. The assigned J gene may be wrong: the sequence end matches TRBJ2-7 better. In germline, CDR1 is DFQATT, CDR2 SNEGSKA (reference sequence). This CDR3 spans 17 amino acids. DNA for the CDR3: TGCAGTGCTGGGAGACTAGCGGGGGGGTTAACCTCCTACGAGCAGTACTTC. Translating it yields CSAGRLAGGLTSYEQYF.

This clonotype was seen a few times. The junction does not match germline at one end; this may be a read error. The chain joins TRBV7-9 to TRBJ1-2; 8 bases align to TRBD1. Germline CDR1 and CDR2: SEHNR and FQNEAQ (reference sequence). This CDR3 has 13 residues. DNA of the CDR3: TGTGCCGGCAGCTTAGGGACAGGTGGTGGCTACACCTTC. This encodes CAGSLGTGGGYTF.

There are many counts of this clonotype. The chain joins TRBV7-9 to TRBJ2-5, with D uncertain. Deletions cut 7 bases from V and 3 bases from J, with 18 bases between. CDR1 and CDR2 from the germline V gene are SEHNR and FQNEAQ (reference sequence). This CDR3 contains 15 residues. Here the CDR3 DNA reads TGTGCCAGCACCAGATCTGTAGGTTTGGAAGAGACCCAGTACTTC. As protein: CASTRSVGLEETQYF.

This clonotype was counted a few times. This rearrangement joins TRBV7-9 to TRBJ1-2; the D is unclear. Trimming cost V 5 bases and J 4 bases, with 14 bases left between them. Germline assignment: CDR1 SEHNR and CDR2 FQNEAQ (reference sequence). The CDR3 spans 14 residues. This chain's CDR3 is CASSRAGSAYGYTF. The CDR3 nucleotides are TGTGCCAGCAGCCGGGCCGGATCGGCCTATGGCTACACCTTC.